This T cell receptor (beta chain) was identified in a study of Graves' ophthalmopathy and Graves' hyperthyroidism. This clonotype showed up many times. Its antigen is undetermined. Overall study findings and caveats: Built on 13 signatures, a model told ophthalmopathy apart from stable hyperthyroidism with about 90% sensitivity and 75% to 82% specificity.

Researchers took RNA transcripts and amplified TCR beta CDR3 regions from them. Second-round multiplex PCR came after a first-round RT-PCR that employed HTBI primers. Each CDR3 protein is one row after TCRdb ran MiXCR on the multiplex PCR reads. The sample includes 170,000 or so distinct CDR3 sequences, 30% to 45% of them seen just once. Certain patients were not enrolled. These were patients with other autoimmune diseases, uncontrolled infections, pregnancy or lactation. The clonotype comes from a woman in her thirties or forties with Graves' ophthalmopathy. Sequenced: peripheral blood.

The CDR3 loop is CASSPEGFFGYTF. The CDR3, as DNA: TGTGCCAGCTCACCCGAAGGGTTCTTCGGCTACACCTTC. The chain uses TRBV18 and TRBJ1-2; no definite D call. This CDR3 spans 13 amino acids. Per the germline V gene, CDR1 is KGHSH and CDR2 is LQKENI. Trimming took off 3 bases at V and 8 bases at J, with 13 bases between the two ends.